This T cell receptor beta chain was profiled in a study of lymphopenia after photon versus proton radiotherapy. The repertoire was sequenced with immunoSEQ multiplex PCR; TCRdb's copy has only in-frame clones and lacks some. The table records approximately 47,000 clones, 65% to 90% of them present only once. Note on this clone: Its specificity is unknown.

General observations from the study: After the lymphocyte nadir, photon-treated repertoires showed oligoclonal expansion, especially of CD8+ Temra cells. Proton therapy kept repertoires fairly stable, unlike photons, which gained effector/memory cells.

Germline assignment: CDR1 SGHTA and CDR2 FQGNSA. V was clipped by 1 base and J by 0 bases, with 10 bases between them. The CDR3 extends over 15 amino acids. V and J are TRBV7-2 and TRBJ2-7; no clear D gene. The TCR originated in a middle-aged man with gastric cancer. The sample here was peripheral blood, taken from a patient treated with photon-based radiotherapy. CDR3 nucleotide sequence: TGTGCCAGCAGCTTAGTGACGGAATTCTCCTACGAGCAGTACTTC. It encodes CASSLVTEFSYEQYF.